This T cell receptor beta chain was identified in a study of blood T cells in healthy people across ages. Study-level information: With template switching, about one barcoded beta molecule was captured per two T cells.

CDR1 and CDR2 (germline): SQVTM, ANQGSEA. Trimming at V came to 7 bases and at J to 6 bases, leaving 7 bases not matched to a gene. The CDR3 loop spans 13 amino acids. Using a J-beta primer mix together with a sample-barcoded 5' primer, a second PCR was run for roughly 6 to 12 cycles. Every sample gave at least 2.5 million paired-end reads containing CDR3. Via MiXCR, TCRdb re-called the 5' RACE reads, giving one row per CDR3 protein. The sample lists some 700,000 distinct CDR3 sequences, around 40% seen once, with 20% in the top ten. A note on this clonotype: A much more abundant neighbour one base away suggests this may be a read error.

Input material: blood. The V and J genes are TRBV29-1 and TRBJ2-4, with 9 bases matching TRBD2. The sequence derives from a woman in her sixties or seventies in good health. CDR3 nucleotide sequence: TGCAGCGCAGGACTAGCGTCTGCAAACATTCAGTACTTC. This translates into CSAGLASANIQYF.